The TCR beta chain under discussion was sequenced for a study of cytomegalovirus exposure and HLA in healthy donors. Study background: About 85 million unique TCRs from HLA-typed donors were held in an early release of data. Study conclusions and caveats: Across all donors, roughly uniform sequencing depth was an assumption of the presence/absence analyses.

This clone occurred a few times. Its antigen is not identified. This PCR relied on a set of 60 Vbeta primers and 13 Jbeta primers. Produced via immunoSEQ multiplex PCR; TCRdb's table is partial and in-frame only. The sample has approximately 24,000 clones, 70% seen once. Germline-derived CDR1 and CDR2 are SGDLS and YYNGEE. The CDR3 runs to 14 residues. V was trimmed by 2 bases and J by 4 bases, leaving 12 bases between them. V and J are TRBV9 and TRBJ1-2, with D possibly TRBD1 on 5 matching bases. The sequenced sample was PBMCs. The source is a woman aged 45-59 years in good health and CMV-seronegative. In nucleotides, the CDR3 is TGTGCCAGCAGCGTGGGACTTGACAGCTATGGCTACACCTTC. This translates into CASSVGLDSYGYTF. The variable domain in full, with the rest retrieved from reference TRBV9 and TRBJ1-2, is DSGVTQTPKHLITATGQRVTLRCSPRSGDLSVYWYQQSLDQGLQFLIQYYNGEERAKGNILERFSAQQFPDLHSELNLSSLELGDSALYFCASSVGLDSYGYTFGSGTRLTVV.